This TCR beta chain appears in the sequencing data of a study of T-cell reconstitution after alpha-beta-depleted transplantation in children. Preparing the TCRbeta library involved the use of unique molecular identifiers. MiXCR was run by TCRdb on the PCR reads, yielding one entry per CDR3 protein. The data hold about 100,000 distinct CDR3 sequences, with 7.5% to 9.5% observed a single time. Regarding the study as a whole: It was reported that alpha-beta T cells came from several hundred expanded graft clones (about two months after transplant). At one year after transplant, newly produced T cells mostly accounted for T-cell counts and diversity. The origin of high day-60 TCRbeta diversity in some patients lay in surviving recipient T cells and thymic progenitors.

The CDR3 length is 19 residues. V lost 0 bases, J lost 8 bases, and 19 bases stayed unmatched. From germline, CDR1 is SGHAT and CDR2 FQNNGV. As regards this clonotype: Its specificity is unknown.

The specimen comprised PBMCs, sampled before TCRalphabeta/CD19-depleted stem cell transplant. The sequence came from a boy aged 2 to 9 with acute lymphoblastic leukemia, due to receive a stem cell transplant. V usage is TRBV11-2 and J usage is TRBJ1-2; 9 bases are a match to TRBD1. CDR3: CASSLERGQGPIFDNGYTF. DNA of the CDR3: TGTGCCAGCAGCTTAGAAAGGGGACAGGGCCCAATCTTTGATAACGGCTACACCTTC.